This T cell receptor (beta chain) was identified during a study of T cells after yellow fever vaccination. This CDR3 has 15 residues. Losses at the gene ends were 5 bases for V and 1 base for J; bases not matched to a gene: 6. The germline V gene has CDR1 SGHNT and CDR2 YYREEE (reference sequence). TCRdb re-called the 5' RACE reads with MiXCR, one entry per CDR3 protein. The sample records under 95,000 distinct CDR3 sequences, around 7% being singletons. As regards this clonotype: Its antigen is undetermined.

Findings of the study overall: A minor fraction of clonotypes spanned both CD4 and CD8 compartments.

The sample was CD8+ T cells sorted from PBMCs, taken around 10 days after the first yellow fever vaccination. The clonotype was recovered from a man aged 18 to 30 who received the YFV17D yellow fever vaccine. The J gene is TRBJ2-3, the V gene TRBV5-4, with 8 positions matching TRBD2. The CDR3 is CASSARGLGTDTQYF. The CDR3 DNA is TGTGCCAGCAGTGCACGGGGACTAGGCACAGATACGCAGTATTTT. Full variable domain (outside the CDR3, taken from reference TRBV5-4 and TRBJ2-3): ETGVTQSPTHLIKTRGQQVTLRCSSQSGHNTVSWYQQALGQGPQFIFQYYREEENGRGNFPPRFSGLQFPNYSSELNVNALELDDSALYLCASSARGLGTDTQYFGPGTRLTVL.